One and the same sample provided the 32 T cell receptor beta chains below, sequenced in a study of cytomegalovirus exposure and HLA in healthy donors. The primer mix had 60 Vbeta and 13 Jbeta primers. Measured with immunoSEQ multiplex PCR; TCRdb has only the in-frame clones, and not every one. The table has about 190,000 clones, 79% seen once; the top ten hold 1.6%. The sample taken for sequencing was PBMCs. All receptors come from a woman younger than 30 in good health and CMV-seronegative.

This sequence joins TRBV5-4 and TRBJ2-1; D might be TRBD2 (5 bases). V was trimmed by 4 bases and J by 9 bases, leaving 20 bases between them. The CDR3 extends over 15 amino acids. Germline CDR1 SGHNT, CDR2 YYREEE (reference sequence). CDR3 DNA sequence: TGTGCCAGCAGCAGACCAGGAGGCGTGGACTCTGAGCAGTTCTTC. It translates to CASSRPGGVDSEQFF. Based on the CDR3 plus reference TRBV5-4 and TRBJ2-1, the full variable domain is ETGVTQSPTHLIKTRGQQVTLRCSSQSGHNTVSWYQQALGQGPQFIFQYYREEENGRGNFPPRFSGLQFPNYSSELNVNALELDDSALYLCASSRPGGVDSEQFFGPGTRLTVL.

About this clone: Other DNA sequences in the same sample also yield this CDR3. The chain has TRBV19 and TRBJ2-6; D is uncertain. The V gene's germline CDR1 is LNHDA and CDR2 SQIVND (reference sequence). V was cut by 3 bases and J by 0 bases, with 3 bases left in between. CDR3 length equals 14 residues. The CDR3 DNA reads TGTGCCAGTAGTATCAACTCTGGGGCCAACGTCCTGACTTTC. Protein product: CASSINSGANVLTF.

The V gene is TRBV6-6, the J gene TRBJ1-5; maybe TRBD1 (5 bases). The germline V gene has CDR1 MNHNY and CDR2 SVGAGI (reference sequence). V was trimmed by 6 bases and J by 3 bases, leaving 15 bases between them. This CDR3 has 15 amino acids. CDR3 in DNA: TGTGCCAGCAGCCCGGACATTATGGTCAATCAGCCCCAGCATTTT. Amino acids: CASSPDIMVNQPQHF.

This chain connects TRBV9 to TRBJ1-4, with 7 bases that match TRBD1. CDR3 length: 15 amino acids. Trimming took 0 bases from V and 5 from J; bases not matched to a gene: 4. CDR1 is SGDLS, CDR2 YYNGEE, per germline. The CDR3 protein is CASSVAGQRNEKLFF. The CDR3 DNA reads TGTGCCAGCAGCGTAGCGGGACAGAGAAATGAAAAACTGTTTTTT.

The J gene is TRBJ1-2, the V gene TRBV28; weak D call: TRBD1 (5 bases). CDR1 MDHEN and CDR2 SYDVKM come from the germline V gene. V gave up 5 bases and J gave up 0 bases, with 13 bases separating them. CDR3 length: 15 residues. The chain's CDR3 is CASSPPRAANYGYTF. The CDR3 coding sequence is TGTGCCAGCAGTCCCCCCAGGGCCGCTAACTATGGCTACACCTTC.

The V and J genes are TRBV29-1 and TRBJ2-2; tentative D call: TRBD1 (6 bases). Per the germline V gene, CDR1 is SQVTM and CDR2 is ANQGSEA. The CDR3 extends over 14 amino acids. V shed 4 bases and J shed 4 bases, with 13 bases lying between them. The CDR3 loop reads CSVAGGEVTGELFF. CDR3 sequence (DNA): TGCAGCGTTGCTGGGGGCGAAGTCACCGGGGAGCTGTTTTTT.

The chain has TRBV11-2 and TRBJ2-7; perhaps TRBD1 as D (6 bases). The CDR3 totals 14 residues. Germline V gene data show CDR1 as SGHAT and CDR2 as FQNNGV. The germline V and J ends were trimmed by 2 bases and 0 bases, with 8 bases remaining between them. The CDR3 DNA is TGTGCCAGCAGCTTAAACAGGGTCTCCTACGAGCAGTACTTC. This gives the protein CASSLNRVSYEQYF.

This clone appeared once. The gene calls are TRBV11-2 and TRBJ1-1; a possible D gene is TRBD1 (6 bases). CDR1 SGHAT and CDR2 FQNNGV come from the germline V gene. Between the trimmed V and J ends, which lost 2 bases and 6 bases, there was a span of 25 bases. The CDR3 covers 18 residues. The CDR3 sequence: CASSLSGLGAGGFPEAFF. The DNA for the CDR3 is TGTGCCAGCAGCTTATCAGGATTGGGGGCTGGGGGTTTCCCTGAAGCTTTCTTT.

This clone was observed once. This chain connects TRBV11-2 to TRBJ1-1; D is unresolved. V lost 5 bases and J lost 7, with 17 bases in between. This CDR3 is built from 14 residues. Germline CDR1 SGHAT, CDR2 FQNNGV. CDR3 in DNA: TGTGCCAGCAGCCCCAATCCCGACACCGATGAAGCTTTCTTT. It translates to CASSPNPDTDEAFF.

The V call is TRBV5-8, the J call TRBJ1-1; 7 bases match TRBD1. The ends lost 4 bases at V and 6 bases at J; junction bases unmatched: 9. Germline CDR1 and CDR2: SGHTS and YDEGEE. The CDR3 is 14 amino acids. For the CDR3, the DNA is TGTGCCAGCAGCAGAGAAGGGGGCTTTTCTGAAGCTTTCTTT. Protein sequence: CASSREGGFSEAFF. The variable domain in full, completed from reference TRBV5-8 and TRBJ1-1, reads EAGVTQSPTHLIKTRGQQATLRCSPISGHTSVYWYQQALGLGLQFLLWYDEGEERNRGNFPPRFSGRQFPNYSSELNVNALELEDSALYLCASSREGGFSEAFFGQGTRLTVV.

V and J are TRBV5-4 and TRBJ2-3, with 7 bases identical to TRBD2. Germline CDR1 and CDR2: SGHNT and YYREEE (reference sequence). This CDR3 region has 15 residues. The V gene end was trimmed by 0 bases and the J gene end by 0 bases; junction bases not matched to a gene: 1. CDR3 DNA sequence: TGTGCCAGCAGCTTGGTTAGCGGGAGCACAGATACGCAGTATTTT. Translation gives CASSLVSGSTDTQYF. Supplemented by reference TRBV5-4 and TRBJ2-3, the full variable domain reads ETGVTQSPTHLIKTRGQQVTLRCSSQSGHNTVSWYQQALGQGPQFIFQYYREEENGRGNFPPRFSGLQFPNYSSELNVNALELDDSALYLCASSLVSGSTDTQYFGPGTRLTVL.

CDR3 sequence: CASSQVESGNTIYF. The CDR3 DNA is TGCGCCAGCAGCCAAGTGGAGTCTGGAAACACCATATATTTT. This rearrangement joins TRBV4-3 to TRBJ1-3; D gene unclear. CDR1 LGHNA and CDR2 YSLEER come from the germline V gene. This CDR3 is 14 amino acids long. With 1 base removed from V and 1 base from J, the gap between germline ends came to 5 bases.

This clone has more than one count but fewer than ten. The CDR3 loop is CASSVVRGGDGYTF. In DNA, the CDR3 is TGTGCCAGCAGCGTAGTTCGAGGGGGCGATGGCTACACCTTC. The chain recombines TRBV9 with TRBJ1-2; 7 bases match TRBD1. CDR3 length: 14 amino acids. V dropped 0 bases and J dropped 6; count of bases not matched to a gene: 5. Germline V gives CDR1 SGDLS, CDR2 YYNGEE.

The chain couples TRBV6-5 to TRBJ1-3, with TRBD1 identical over 8 bases. Germline CDR1 MNHEY, CDR2 SVGAGI. V was pared by 9 bases and J by 2 bases, with 3 bases of the junction left unmatched. CDR3 length: 13 amino acids. For the CDR3, the DNA is TGTGCCAGTGGACAGGGTGCTGGAAACACCATATATTTT. Protein sequence: CASGQGAGNTIYF.

The chain couples TRBV4-1 to TRBJ1-2; no definite D call. Germline V gene data show CDR1 as MGHRA and CDR2 as YSYEKL. V shed 3 bases and J shed 2 bases, with 16 bases lying between them. This CDR3 is 16 amino acids long. DNA of the CDR3: TGCGCCAGCAGCCAGTCCGGGATCCTATGGAACTATGGCTACACCTTC. This encodes CASSQSGILWNYGYTF.

The chain combines TRBV4-1 with TRBJ1-4, with 8 bases fitting TRBD1. This CDR3 contains 17 residues. Looked up from germline, CDR1 is MGHRA and CDR2 is YSYEKL. The ends lost 1 base at V and 7 bases at J; junction bases unmatched: 11. The CDR3 DNA is TGCGCCAGCAGCCAAGGGTGGCAGGGGGCCGGTGTTGAAAAACTGTTTTTT. This codes for CASSQGWQGAGVEKLFF.

This clone was observed a single time. The gene calls are TRBV5-1 and TRBJ2-1, with D maybe TRBD2 (6 bases). CDR3 size: 16 residues. Germline V lookup: CDR1 SGHRS, CDR2 YFSETQ. V lost 4 bases and J lost 5, with 19 bases in between. For the CDR3, the DNA is TGCGCCAGCAGCCCAAAGGGACTTCAGGGAAACAATGAGCAGTTCTTC. This codes for CASSPKGLQGNNEQFF.

The genes are TRBV7-9 and TRBJ1-4; D perhaps matches TRBD1 (5 bases). CDR1 and CDR2 (germline): SEHNR, FQNEAQ (reference sequence). V gave up 3 bases and J gave up 4 bases, with 9 bases separating them. The length of the CDR3 is 14 residues. CDR3 loop: CASSFFQGNEKLFF. The CDR3 DNA reads TGTGCCAGCAGCTTCTTTCAGGGTAATGAAAAACTGTTTTTT. Complete variable domain (other parts from reference TRBV7-9 and TRBJ1-4): DTGVSQNPRHKITKRGQNVTFRCDPISEHNRLYWYRQTLGQGPEFLTYFQNEAQLEKSRLLSDRFSAERPKGSFSTLEIQRTEQGDSAMYLCASSFFQGNEKLFFGSGTQLSVL.

The chain joins TRBV27 to TRBJ1-6, with 9 bases lining up with TRBD1. V shed 9 bases, J shed 2 bases, and the junction held 17 bases outside the gene matches. The CDR3 totals 19 residues. Germline CDR1 and CDR2: MNHEY and SMNVEV (reference sequence). This CDR3 is CASKPDIAGQGPYNSPLHF. The CDR3 region has the DNA TGTGCCAGTAAACCGGACATTGCGGGACAGGGTCCCTATAATTCACCCCTCCACTTT.

This clone was seen a handful of times. This rearrangement joins TRBV5-1 to TRBJ1-1; perhaps TRBD1 as D (5 bases). Germline V gene data show CDR1 as SGHRS and CDR2 as YFSETQ. V lost 0 bases and J 5 bases, leaving 14 bases between the germline ends. The CDR3 covers 15 residues. The chain's CDR3 is CASSLEVAGQTEAFF. CDR3 coding DNA: TGCGCCAGCAGCTTGGAGGTGGCAGGGCAAACTGAAGCTTTCTTT. Combining the CDR3 with reference TRBV5-1 and TRBJ1-1 gives the whole variable domain KAGVTQTPRYLIKTRGQQVTLSCSPISGHRSVSWYQQTPGQGLQFLFEYFSETQRNKGNFPGRFSGRQFSNSRSEMNVSTLELGDSALYLCASSLEVAGQTEAFFGQGTRLTVV.

The chain carries TRBV29-1 and TRBJ2-3; no clear D. Deletions cut 7 bases from V and 1 base from J, with 6 bases between. The germline V gene encodes CDR1 SQVTM and CDR2 ANQGSEA. This CDR3 region has 11 residues. For the CDR3, the DNA is TGCAGCGGACACCGCACAGATACGCAGTATTTT. It encodes CSGHRTDTQYF.

CDR3 residues: CASSFKGAVSNQPQHF. The CDR3 DNA sequence: TGTGCCAGCAGCTTTAAAGGGGCAGTTAGCAATCAGCCCCAGCATTTT. V usage is TRBV11-3 and J usage is TRBJ1-5, with D maybe TRBD1 (5 bases). CDR3 length equals 16 residues. Trimming took off 3 bases at V and 0 bases at J, with 12 bases between the two ends. From germline, CDR1 is SGHNT and CDR2 YENEEA. The variable domain in full, with the rest retrieved from reference TRBV11-3 and TRBJ1-5, is EAGVVQSPRYKIIEKKQPVAFWCNPISGHNTLYWYLQNLGQGPELLIRYENEEAVDDSQLPKDRFSAERLKGVDSTLKIQPAELGDSAVYLCASSFKGAVSNQPQHFGDGTRLSIL.

This clone was observed a handful of times. In DNA, the CDR3 is TGTGCCAGCTCAGGACAGGGTAACACCGGGGAGCTGTTTTTT. It codes for CASSGQGNTGELFF. This sequence joins TRBV18 and TRBJ2-2; 8 bases fit TRBD1. The CDR3 covers 14 residues. The V segment lost 5 bases and the J segment 2 bases; nucleotides outside the gene matches: 1. In germline, CDR1 is KGHSH, CDR2 LQKENI.

The gene calls are TRBV27 and TRBJ1-5, with D possibly matching TRBD1 (6 bases). This CDR3 is built from 13 residues. Trimming took off 6 bases at V and 4 bases at J, with 10 bases between the two ends. Per germline, CDR1 MNHEY and CDR2 SMNVEV (reference sequence). Written as DNA, the CDR3 is TGTGCCAGCAGCCTCACAGGGAATCAGCCCCAGCATTTT. Encoded protein: CASSLTGNQPQHF.

The chain carries TRBV5-8 and TRBJ1-5; 7 nucleotides match TRBD1. Looked up from germline, CDR1 is SGHTS and CDR2 is YDEGEE. The CDR3 is made up of 15 amino acids. J lost 6 bases, V lost 2 bases, and 8 bases had no gene match. The DNA for the CDR3 is TGTGCCAGCAGCTTCCTGTCTCAGGGGGGTCAGCCCCAGCATTTT. Its translation: CASSFLSQGGQPQHF.

The chain combines TRBV27 with TRBJ1-1; D gene uncertain. CDR1 is MNHEY and CDR2 is SMNVEV in the germline V gene (reference sequence). V was cut by 4 bases and J by 10 bases, with 13 bases left in between. The CDR3 is 12 residues long. CDR3 DNA sequence: TGTGCCAGCAGTTCCATGGACCGGGGAGCTTTCTTT. It yields the protein CASSSMDRGAFF.

This rearrangement joins TRBV5-1 to TRBJ2-3, with 12 bases fitting TRBD2. The junction had 5 bases not matched to a gene; V was cut back by 3 bases and J by 0 bases. Germline lookup yields CDR1 SGHRS and CDR2 YFSETQ. The CDR3 covers 17 residues. CDR3 DNA: TGCGCCAGCAGCTGGATCCTAGCGGGGGGGAGCACAGATACGCAGTATTTT. Translating it yields CASSWILAGGSTDTQYF.

V and J are TRBV30 and TRBJ2-1; maybe TRBD2 (6 bases). The CDR3 covers 14 residues. Germline assignment: CDR1 GTSNPN and CDR2 SVGIG (reference sequence). The ends were cut back, 3 bases at V and 8 bases at J, with 17 bases in the middle. DNA for the CDR3: TGTGCCTGGAGCCCGCGCCGGGGAGGAGATGAGCAGTTCTTC. Translating gives CAWSPRRGGDEQFF.

This sequence joins TRBV30 and TRBJ1-1; 7 bases match TRBD1. This CDR3 has 13 residues. The trim removed 4 bases at V and 1 base at J, leaving 3 bases unmatched. CDR1 and CDR2 from the germline V gene are GTSNPN and SVGIG (reference sequence). The CDR3 sequence: CAWIRDRNTEAFF. CDR3 sequence (DNA): TGTGCCTGGATCCGGGACAGGAACACTGAAGCTTTCTTT. Full variable domain (remainder filled in from reference TRBV30 and TRBJ1-1): SQTIHQWPATLVQPVGSPLSLECTVEGTSNPNLYWYRQAAGRGLQLLFYSVGIGQISSEVPQNLSASRPQDRQFILSSKKLLLSDSGFYLCAWIRDRNTEAFFGQGTRLTVV.

This clone was picked up one time. The gene calls are TRBV14 and TRBJ2-3, with D unclear. Germline V gene data show CDR1 as SGHDN and CDR2 as FVKESK. This CDR3 has 15 amino acids. The V gene lost 0 bases and the J gene lost 2 bases, with 9 bases spanning the gap. CDR3 DNA: TGTGCCAGCAGCCAAGATCCCCAGAACACAGATACGCAGTATTTT. Translating it yields CASSQDPQNTDTQYF.

V is TRBV18 and J is TRBJ1-2, with D tentatively TRBD1 (6 bases). The germline CDR1 and CDR2 sequences are KGHSH and LQKENI. V was cut by 3 bases and J by 4 bases, with 12 bases left in between. The CDR3 runs to 14 residues. The CDR3 loop is CASSPGQQTYGYTF. CDR3 coding DNA: TGTGCCAGCTCACCGGGACAACAGACCTATGGCTACACCTTC.

This clone showed up just a few times. The chain is built from TRBV6-1 and TRBJ1-3, with 8 bases fitting TRBD1. Germline V lookup: CDR1 MNHNS, CDR2 SASEGT. With V trimmed by 6 bases and J by 0 bases, 4 bases remained unmatched. The CDR3 is made up of 15 amino acids. The CDR3 DNA sequence: TGTGCCAGCAGGGACAGGGTGGACTCTGGAAACACCATATATTTT. This encodes CASRDRVDSGNTIYF.